This is a list of T cell receptor beta chains from one sample in a study of T cell responses to AZD1222 COVID-19 vaccine. Sequenced by immunoSEQ multiplex PCR; TCRdb stores in-frame clones only, minus some. The sample consists of around 50,000 clones, approximately 86% of them appearing once. Here the sequenced sample was peripheral blood, taken 28 days after the second AZD1222 dose. The source is an adult who received the AZD1222 COVID-19 vaccine. Both conserved end residues are part of each CDR3. Fields, in order: J gene, clone size, D gene, V gene, CDR3 DNA, CDR3 protein. D genes are given only for firm matches. Not every row has a clone size; where given, it reads once, few, many or a size class.

J: TRBJ2-7
size: -
D: -
V: TRBV30
DNA: TGTGCCTGGAGTGAGGGAATCGGGGCCTACGAGCAGTACTTC
CDR3: CAWSEGIGAYEQYF

J: TRBJ1-5
size: -
D: -
V: TRBV2
DNA: TGTGCCAGCTCCCACGACAGGTTTTTGGGGGCCCAGCATTTT
CDR3: CASSHDRFLGAQHF

J: TRBJ1-1
size: -
D: -
V: TRBV2
DNA: TGTGCCACCGAGGACGGCGGAGCTGAAGCTTTCTTT
CDR3: CATEDGGAEAFF

J: TRBJ1-4
size: -
D: -
V: TRBV19
DNA: TGTGCCAGTAGTCATACGGACGCCTCCAATGAAAAACTGTTTTTT
CDR3: CASSHTDASNEKLFF

J: TRBJ1-1
size: once
D: -
V: TRBV19
DNA: TGTGCCAGTAGTGAGGGGAGCGGCACTGAAGCTTTCTTT
CDR3: CASSEGSGTEAFF

J: TRBJ2-5
size: -
D: TRBD1
V: TRBV6-5
DNA: TGTGCCAGCAGTTACCGCAGGACAGGGGGGGAGACCCAGTACTTC
CDR3: CASSYRRTGGETQYF

J: TRBJ2-3
size: -
D: -
V: TRBV5-1
DNA: TGCGCCAGCAGCCCTGGTAGGGACACCCTCCGCACAGATACGCAGTATTTT
CDR3: CASSPGRDTLRTDTQYF

J: TRBJ2-7
size: -
D: -
V: TRBV9
DNA: TGTGCCAGCAGCGCTCCAGGGTCGGGCTACGAGCAGTACTTC
CDR3: CASSAPGSGYEQYF

J: TRBJ2-4
size: -
D: -
V: TRBV30
DNA: TGTGCCTGGAGTTGGGGGGGCGCAAGGGAAAACATTCAGTACTTC
CDR3: CAWSWGGARENIQYF

J: TRBJ1-3
size: -
D: TRBD1
V: TRBV28
DNA: TGTGCCAGCAGTGGACAGGGGTGGCATCGGTGGTTT
CDR3: CASSGQGWHRWF